Presented here are 6 T cell receptor beta chains from one specimen sequenced in a study of cytomegalovirus exposure and HLA in healthy donors. The PCR was carried out with 60 Vbeta primers and 13 Jbeta primers. TCRdb keeps only in-frame clones here, not all; method: immunoSEQ multiplex PCR. The sample has about 140,000 clones, around 78% seen once. Sequenced: PBMCs. These receptors all come from a young woman in good health and CMV-seropositive.

This chain joins TRBV6-6 and TRBJ1-5; 7 bases fit TRBD1. The CDR3 spans 15 residues. V lost 4 bases to trimming and J lost 4 bases; unmatched junction nucleotides: 7. The germline V gene has CDR1 MNHNY and CDR2 SVGAGI (reference sequence). This CDR3 is CASSFTGEGNQPQHF. The CDR3, as DNA: TGTGCCAGCAGTTTTACAGGGGAAGGAAATCAGCCCCAGCATTTT.

The chain carries TRBV6-5 and TRBJ1-1, with D perhaps TRBD1 (6 bases). The germline V gene has CDR1 MNHEY and CDR2 SVGAGI. The CDR3 is 13 residues long. V lost 5 bases, J lost 3 bases, and 10 bases lay in between. The CDR3 DNA follows: TGTGCCAGCAGTGACCAGGGGTACACTGAAGCTTTCTTT. Amino acid sequence: CASSDQGYTEAFF.

This sequence joins TRBV18 and TRBJ2-7; maybe TRBD1 (5 bases). The CDR3 length is 13 residues. From germline, CDR1 is KGHSH and CDR2 LQKENI. The ends were cut back, 5 bases at V and 6 bases at J, with 14 bases in the middle. The CDR3, as DNA: TGTGCCAGCTCAGCGCTCGATGGGGCCGAGCAGTACTTC. Its protein is CASSALDGAEQYF.

This clone has just one count. The rearrangement links TRBV11-2 to TRBJ1-4; TRBD1 is a possible D gene (6 bases). The CDR3 runs 17 residues. The V gene's germline CDR1 is SGHAT and CDR2 FQNNGV. The V gene lost 4 bases and the J gene lost 6 bases, with 21 bases spanning the gap. CDR3 region: CASSSLQGRKEDEKLFF. The CDR3 DNA sequence: TGTGCCAGCAGCTCTCTACAGGGTCGAAAGGAAGATGAAAAACTGTTTTTT. The variable domain in full, completed from reference TRBV11-2 and TRBJ1-4, reads EAGVAQSPRYKIIEKRQSVAFWCNPISGHATLYWYQQILGQGPKLLIQFQNNGVVDDSQLPKDRFSAERLKGVDSTLKIQPAKLEDSAVYLCASSSLQGRKEDEKLFFGSGTQLSVL.

This clone has a single count. V gene TRBV6-6 combines with J gene TRBJ2-1; D is unresolved. The V end lost 0 bases, the J end lost 6 bases, and 6 bases lay between the germline ends. Germline CDR1 MNHNY, CDR2 SVGAGI (reference sequence). The CDR3 runs to 13 residues. CDR3 sequence reads: CASSYSGLNEQFF. In nucleotides, the CDR3 is TGTGCCAGCAGTTACTCGGGCCTCAATGAGCAGTTCTTC.

This clone was observed a single time. The CDR3 loop is CASSFIKGGQGNYGYTF. CDR3 sequence (DNA): TGTGCCAGCAGCTTTATTAAGGGGGGACAGGGGAACTATGGCTACACCTTC. The chain uses TRBV11-2 and TRBJ1-2, with TRBD1 identical over 10 bases. V was pared by 3 bases and J by 2 bases, with 9 bases of the junction left unmatched. The CDR3 spans 17 residues. CDR1 SGHAT and CDR2 FQNNGV come from the germline V gene. Complete variable domain (other parts from reference TRBV11-2 and TRBJ1-2): EAGVAQSPRYKIIEKRQSVAFWCNPISGHATLYWYQQILGQGPKLLIQFQNNGVVDDSQLPKDRFSAERLKGVDSTLKIQPAKLEDSAVYLCASSFIKGGQGNYGYTFGSGTRLTVV.